These 4 T cell receptor beta chains originate from one sample sequenced in a study of blood T cell repertoires in COVID-19. Profiled with immunoSEQ multiplex PCR; TCRdb holds only in-frame clones, not every one. The sample contains around 240,000 clones, approximately 85% of which appear only once. The specimen was PBMCs or T cells enriched from blood (not recorded which). These receptor sequences come from a woman aged 50 to 60 who had recovered from COVID-19.

V gene TRBV5-1 combines with J gene TRBJ1-2; 9 nucleotides align to TRBD1. This CDR3 region has 14 residues. Trimming took 3 bases from V and 6 from J; bases not matched to a gene: 6. Germline V gene lookup returns CDR1 SGHRS and CDR2 YFSETQ. The CDR3 region is CASSSTGGVDGYTF. Here the CDR3 DNA reads TGCGCCAGCAGCTCGACAGGGGGAGTCGATGGCTACACCTTC.

The V gene is TRBV24-1, the J gene TRBJ1-5; 8 bases fit TRBD1. CDR3 size: 14 residues. CDR1 KGHDR and CDR2 SFDVKD come from the germline V gene. The trim removed 6 bases at V and 9 bases at J, leaving 9 bases unmatched. The CDR3 region is CATSSDRALRPQHF. CDR3 nucleotides: TGTGCCACCAGTTCGGACAGGGCCCTAAGGCCCCAGCATTTT.

DNA of the CDR3: TGTGCCAGCTCACGGGGAGGCCGGGACACCGGGGAGCTGTTTTTT. Amino acids: CASSRGGRDTGELFF. The chain couples TRBV18 to TRBJ2-2, with D tentatively TRBD2 (6 bases). Trimming left V 4 bases short and J 3 bases short, with 12 bases between. Germline-derived CDR1 and CDR2 are KGHSH and LQKENI. This CDR3 comprises 15 residues. The full variable domain, with the rest looked up from reference TRBV18 and TRBJ2-2, is NAGVMQNPRHLVRRRGQEARLRCSPMKGHSHVYWYRQLPEEGLKFMVYLQKENIIDESGMPKERFSAEFPKEGPSILRIQQVVRGDSAAYFCASSRGGRDTGELFFGEGSRLTVL.

V gene TRBV5-1 combines with J gene TRBJ2-7; 14 nucleotides match TRBD2. Germline V gene sequence: CDR1 SGHRS, CDR2 YFSETQ. This CDR3 region has 16 residues. Unmatched junction bases numbered 14, after V lost 9 bases and J lost 6 bases. CDR3 amino acids: CATKANSGTSGSEQYF. DNA of the CDR3: TGCGCCACAAAAGCCAATTCCGGGACTAGCGGGAGCGAGCAGTACTTC.